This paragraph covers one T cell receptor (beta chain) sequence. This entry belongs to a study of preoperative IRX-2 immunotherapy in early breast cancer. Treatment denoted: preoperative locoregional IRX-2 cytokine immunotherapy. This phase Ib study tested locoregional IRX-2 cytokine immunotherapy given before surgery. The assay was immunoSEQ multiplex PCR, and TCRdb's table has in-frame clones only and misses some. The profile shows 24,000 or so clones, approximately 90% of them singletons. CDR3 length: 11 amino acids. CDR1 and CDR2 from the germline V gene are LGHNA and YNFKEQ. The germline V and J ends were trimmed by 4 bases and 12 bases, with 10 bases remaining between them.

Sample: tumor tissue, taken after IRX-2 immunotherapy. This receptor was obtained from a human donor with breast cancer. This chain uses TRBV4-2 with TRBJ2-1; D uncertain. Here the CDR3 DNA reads TGTGCCAGCAGCCCCGCCGGCCGGCAGTTCTTC. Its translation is CASSPAGRQFF.